Listed here are 2 T cell receptor beta chains from one sample, sequenced in a study of T cells in tumors after PD-1 blockade. Repertoires were generated with immunoSEQ multiplex PCR, while TCRdb's copy carries only in-frame clones and drops some. The sample records over 60,000 clones, about 74% being singletons. The specimen comprised PBMCs, sampled after anti-PD-1 treatment. These receptors came from a human donor with basal cell carcinoma.

This clone was seen a single time. The gene calls are TRBV18 and TRBJ2-6; a weak D match, TRBD1 (6 bases). The germline V and J ends were trimmed by 0 bases and 2 bases, with 17 bases remaining between them. This CDR3 is built from 19 residues. From germline, CDR1 is KGHSH and CDR2 LQKENI. The CDR3 nucleotides are TGTGCCAGCTCACCACCGCTGGCAGGGGATAGGCCTGGGGCCAACGTCCTGACTTTC. Protein sequence: CASSPPLAGDRPGANVLTF.

The chain is built from TRBV5-1 and TRBJ2-7, with D possibly matching TRBD1 (7 bases). Trimming pared 0 bases from V and 4 bases from J, leaving 11 bases between. This CDR3 is built from 14 residues. Germline V CDR1 and CDR2: SGHRS, YFSETQ. The CDR3 spells CASSLAQGRYEQYF. In nucleotides, the CDR3 is TGCGCCAGCAGCTTGGCACAGGGGAGGTACGAGCAGTACTTC.